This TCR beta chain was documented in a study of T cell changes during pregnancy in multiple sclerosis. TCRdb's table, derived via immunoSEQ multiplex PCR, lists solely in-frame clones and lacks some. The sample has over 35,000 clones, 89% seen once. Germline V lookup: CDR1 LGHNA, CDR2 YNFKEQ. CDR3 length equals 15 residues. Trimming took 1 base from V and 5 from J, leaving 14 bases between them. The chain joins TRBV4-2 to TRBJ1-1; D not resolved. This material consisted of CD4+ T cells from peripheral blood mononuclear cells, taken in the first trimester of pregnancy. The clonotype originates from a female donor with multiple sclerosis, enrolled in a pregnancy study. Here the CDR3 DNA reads TGTGCCAGCAGCCAAGGGCCGGGATCGGGGACTGAAGCTTTCTTT. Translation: CASSQGPGSGTEAFF.